This passage covers 17 T cell receptor beta chains from one sample sequenced in a study of blood T cell repertoires in COVID-19. The assay was immunoSEQ multiplex PCR, and TCRdb's table has in-frame clones only and misses some. The sample lists about 190,000 clones; under 90% were seen once. Sample: peripheral blood. These TCRs come from a man aged 30 to 39 with active or convalescent COVID-19.

The rearrangement links TRBV2 to TRBJ1-4; D is unresolved. The CDR3 consists of 13 residues. From germline, CDR1 is SNHLY and CDR2 FYNNEI. Trimming left V 7 bases short and J 4 bases short, with 10 bases between. CDR3 protein: CASMVQINEKLFF. In DNA form, the CDR3 reads TGTGCCAGCATGGTCCAGATTAATGAAAAACTGTTTTTT.

The rearrangement links TRBV3-1 (or the pseudogene TRBV3-2) to TRBJ2-3; the match to TRBD2 covers 11 bases. Germline values: CDR1 LGHDT, CDR2 YNNKEL (reference sequence). V was clipped by 4 bases and J by 6 bases; unmatched bases: 12. There are 17 residues in the CDR3. The CDR3 DNA sequence: TGTGCCAGCAGCCCCTCGTTCACTAGCGGGGGTTTGGATACGCAGTATTTT. Residues: CASSPSFTSGGLDTQYF.

The rearrangement uses TRBV4-1 and TRBJ2-5, with a tentative D call TRBD1 (6 bases). The CDR3 consists of 16 residues. The germline gives CDR1 MGHRA, CDR2 YSYEKL. Trimming cost V 4 bases and J 1 base, with 16 bases left between them. The CDR3 region is CASSLTMGASQETQYF. CDR3 nucleotides: TGCGCCAGCAGCCTCACCATGGGGGCTTCCCAAGAGACCCAGTACTTC.

About this clone itself: In the same sample, other DNA sequences code for this CDR3. This chain connects TRBV19 to TRBJ1-5; maybe TRBD1 (5 bases). Germline assignment: CDR1 LNHDA and CDR2 SQIVND (reference sequence). The CDR3 totals 15 residues. Trimming cost V 3 bases and J 2 bases, with 11 bases left between them. The CDR3 is CASSIGQGGNQPQHF. The CDR3 nucleotides are TGTGCCAGTAGTATCGGGCAGGGCGGCAATCAGCCCCAGCATTTT.

This clone appeared a few times. The rearrangement uses TRBV10-1 and TRBJ1-1; a possible D gene is TRBD1 (5 bases). The CDR3 length is 14 residues. CDR1 and CDR2 (germline): WNHNN, SYGVQD (reference sequence). V was trimmed by 6 bases and J by 7 bases, leaving 18 bases between them. The CDR3 reads CASSADSRTGEAFF. CDR3 nucleotide sequence: TGCGCCAGCAGCGCTGACAGTAGAACAGGTGAAGCTTTCTTT.

V and J are TRBV7-9 and TRBJ1-1, with a tentative D call TRBD1 (5 bases). The CDR3 is 15 amino acids. The V and J ends lost 5 bases and 1 base respectively, with 14 bases between them. Germline V gives CDR1 SEHNR, CDR2 FQNEAQ (reference sequence). This chain's CDR3 is CASSVWDSANTEAFF. The CDR3 nucleotides read TGTGCCAGCAGCGTATGGGACTCCGCGAACACTGAAGCTTTCTTT.

The genes are TRBV5-4 and TRBJ2-5; the D gene is possibly TRBD2 (6 bases). This CDR3 has 15 residues. Trimming shortened V by 5 bases and J by 4 bases, and 18 bases separated the two germline ends. Germline CDR1 is SGHNT and CDR2 is YYREEE (reference sequence). The CDR3 region is CASRLEEGRRETQYF. The CDR3 coding sequence is TGTGCCAGCAGACTAGAGGAGGGCCGGAGAGAGACCCAGTACTTC.

J is TRBJ2-1 and V is TRBV19; D uncertain. Germline CDR1 reads LNHDA; CDR2 reads SQIVND (reference sequence). Trimming removed 5 bases from V and 5 bases from J, with 13 bases in between. This CDR3 is built from 14 residues. For the CDR3, the DNA is TGTGCCAGTAGTTCCGGGTCCGCGAACAATGAGCAGTTCTTC. As protein: CASSSGSANNEQFF.

The chain combines TRBV25-1 with TRBJ1-2; 8 bases are a match to TRBD1. V trimming: 7 bases; J trimming: 3 bases; junction bases outside the gene matches: 13. Per the germline V gene, CDR1 is MGHDK and CDR2 is SYGVNS. There are 16 residues in the CDR3. CDR3 in amino acids: CASNTGGGAPDYGYTF. Here the CDR3 DNA reads TGTGCCAGCAATACAGGGGGAGGCGCCCCTGACTATGGCTACACCTTC.

The V call is TRBV5-4, the J call TRBJ2-1, with D possibly matching TRBD2 (6 bases). The V end was cut by 1 base, the J end by 4 bases, with 12 bases between. CDR1 is SGHNT and CDR2 is YYREEE in the germline V gene (reference sequence). The CDR3 sequence is 15 residues long. CDR3 in amino acids: CASSLPGAEYNEQFF. As DNA, the CDR3 is TGTGCCAGCAGCTTGCCGGGAGCCGAGTACAATGAGCAGTTCTTC.

The genes are TRBV10-3 and TRBJ1-6; D may be TRBD1 (5 bases). The germline V gene has CDR1 ENHRY and CDR2 SYGVKD. V was trimmed by 0 bases and J by 10 bases, leaving 16 bases between them. The CDR3 loop spans 16 amino acids. CDR3 sequence: CAISESMRQGDSPLHF. The CDR3 DNA follows: TGTGCCATCAGTGAGTCGATGAGGCAGGGCGACTCACCCCTCCACTTT.

The J gene is TRBJ1-1, the V gene TRBV4-3; 9 bases are a match to TRBD1. The ends lost 4 bases at V and 3 bases at J; junction bases unmatched: 12. Germline assignment: CDR1 LGHNA and CDR2 YSLEER. There are 17 residues in the CDR3. The CDR3 sequence: CASSRSRTGVDYTEAFF. The CDR3 DNA reads as TGCGCCAGCAGCCGTAGTCGGACAGGGGTTGATTACACTGAAGCTTTCTTT.

The rearrangement joins TRBV5-4 to TRBJ2-5; maybe TRBD1 (6 bases). CDR3 length: 15 amino acids. V lost 5 bases, J lost 3 bases, and 17 bases lay in between. Germline values: CDR1 SGHNT, CDR2 YYREEE (reference sequence). Here the CDR3 reads CASSSRTERKETQYF. CDR3 nucleotides: TGTGCCAGCAGTTCCAGGACAGAAAGAAAAGAGACCCAGTACTTC.

The V call is TRBV11-3, the J call TRBJ2-7, with TRBD1 matching 10 bases. The CDR3 is 17 amino acids. V was pared by 4 bases and J by 4 bases, with 13 bases of the junction left unmatched. The germline CDR1 and CDR2 sequences are SGHNT and YENEEA. The CDR3 DNA reads TGTGCCAGCAGCTACCCACGCCGGGACAGGGGACATTACGAGCAGTACTTC. Protein product: CASSYPRRDRGHYEQYF. Together with reference TRBV11-3 and TRBJ2-7, the CDR3 gives the full variable domain: EAGVVQSPRYKIIEKKQPVAFWCNPISGHNTLYWYLQNLGQGPELLIRYENEEAVDDSQLPKDRFSAERLKGVDSTLKIQPAELGDSAVYLCASSYPRRDRGHYEQYFGPGTRLTVT.

The rearrangement links TRBV11-3 to TRBJ2-1, with TRBD1 matching 8 bases. This CDR3 comprises 16 residues. The V gene end was trimmed by 3 bases and the J gene end by 7 bases; junction bases not matched to a gene: 11. Looked up from germline, CDR1 is SGHNT and CDR2 is YENEEA. The CDR3 region is CASSFGDRGARNEQFF. Written as DNA, the CDR3 is TGTGCCAGCAGCTTCGGCGACAGGGGAGCGAGGAATGAGCAGTTCTTC.

In this sample, this clone turned up once. The rearrangement links TRBV5-6 to TRBJ1-6, with D tentatively TRBD1 (6 bases). Germline V gives CDR1 SGHDT, CDR2 YYEEEE. The length of the CDR3 is 15 residues. Trimming removed 7 bases from V and 7 bases from J, with 18 bases in between. The CDR3 protein is CASVRQARPNSPLHF. DNA for the CDR3: TGTGCCAGCGTCCGACAGGCCCGTCCCAATTCACCCCTCCACTTT.

This clone occurred once. The J gene is TRBJ1-3, the V gene TRBV7-2; maybe TRBD1 (5 bases). V was trimmed by 5 bases and J by 0 bases, leaving 17 bases between them. CDR3 length: 17 residues. Germline V CDR1 and CDR2: SGHTA, FQGNSA. CDR3 protein: CASSEAGNYFSGNTIYF. The CDR3 DNA sequence: TGTGCCAGCAGCGAAGCAGGGAACTACTTCTCTGGAAACACCATATATTTT.